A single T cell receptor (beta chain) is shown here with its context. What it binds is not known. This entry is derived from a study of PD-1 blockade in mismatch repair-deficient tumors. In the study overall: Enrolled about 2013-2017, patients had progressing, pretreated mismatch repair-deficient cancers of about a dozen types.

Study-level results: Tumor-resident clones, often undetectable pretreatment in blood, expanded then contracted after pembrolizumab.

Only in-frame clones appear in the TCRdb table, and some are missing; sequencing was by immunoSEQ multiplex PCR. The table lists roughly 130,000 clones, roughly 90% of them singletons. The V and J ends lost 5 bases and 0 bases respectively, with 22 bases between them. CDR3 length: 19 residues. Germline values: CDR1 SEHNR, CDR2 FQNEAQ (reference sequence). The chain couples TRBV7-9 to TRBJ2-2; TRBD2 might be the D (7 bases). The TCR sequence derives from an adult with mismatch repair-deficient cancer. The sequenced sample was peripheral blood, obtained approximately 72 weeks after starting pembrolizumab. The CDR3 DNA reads TGTGCCAGCAGCAACAGGGTGATAGGGGGGGATGCGAACACCGGGGAGCTGTTTTTT. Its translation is CASSNRVIGGDANTGELFF. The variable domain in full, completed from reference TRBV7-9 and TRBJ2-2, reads DTGVSQNPRHKITKRGQNVTFRCDPISEHNRLYWYRQTLGQGPEFLTYFQNEAQLEKSRLLSDRFSAERPKGSFSTLEIQRTEQGDSAMYLCASSNRVIGGDANTGELFFGEGSRLTVL.